This T cell receptor beta chain was recovered during a study of blood T cell repertoires in COVID-19. CDR1 is LNHDA and CDR2 is SQIVND in the germline V gene (reference sequence). Trimming left V 6 bases short and J 6 bases short, with 23 bases between. The CDR3 contains 16 residues. The table came from immunoSEQ multiplex PCR; TCRdb's copy has only in-frame clones and leaves some out. The sample includes some 330,000 clones, about 90% of them seen just once. The receptor was derived from a man younger than 40 who had recovered from COVID-19. Sequencing was done on a sample of PBMCs or T cells enriched from blood (not recorded which). The chain employs TRBV19 and TRBJ1-2, with D maybe TRBD1 (5 bases). CDR3 loop: CASRERRGLSEHGYTF. In DNA, the CDR3 is TGTGCCAGTAGGGAGCGGCGGGGACTTTCGGAACATGGCTACACCTTC.